One and the same sample provided the 18 T cell receptor beta chains below, sequenced in a study of T cells in women clearing cervical HPV infection. The assay was immunoSEQ multiplex PCR, and TCRdb's table has in-frame clones only and misses some. This sample's table reports roughly 15,000 clones. Sequences were obtained from blood buffy coat. The origin of the receptors is a woman between 18 and 75 years old with a cervical HPV16 infection that either progressed to CIN3+ or cleared (not recorded which).

With respect to this clone: The observed sequence ends 3 residues before the CDR3 terminus, with the missing tail filled in from the germline J gene. V is TRBV5-1 and J is TRBJ2-3; TRBD2 aligns across 11 bases. V dropped 0 bases and J dropped 3; count of bases not matched to a gene: 12. Germline lookup yields CDR1 SGHRS and CDR2 YFSETQ. This CDR3 is built from 19 residues. The CDR3 bases that were read are TGCGCCAGCAGCTTGGAAGGAGTAAAAACTAGCGGGAGAACAGATACG. This codes for CASSLEGVKTSGRTDT. The complete CDR3 reads CASSLEGVKTSGRTDTQYF.

The sequenced part of the CDR3 DNA is TGTGCCAGCAGACTAGTCGCCTCCTATAATTCACCC. Translation gives CASRLVASYNSP. The whole CDR3 protein reads CASRLVASYNSPLHF. The chain carries TRBV2 and TRBJ1-6; D is undetermined. The read finishes 3 residues shy of the CDR3 end, and the germline J gene is used to complete it. CDR1 is SNHLY, CDR2 FYNNEI, per germline. The CDR3 runs 15 residues. The ends were cut back, 6 bases at V and 0 bases at J, with 9 bases in the middle. Combining the CDR3 with reference TRBV2 and TRBJ1-6 gives the whole variable domain EPEVTQTPSHQVTQMGQEVILRCVPISNHLYFYWYRQILGQKVEFLVSFYNNEISEKSEIFDDQFSVERPDGSNFTLKIRSTKLEDSAMYFCASRLVASYNSPLHFGNGTRLTVT.

Turning to this clone: The DNA ends 3 residues before the CDR3 does, and the rest of the CDR3 is filled in from the germline J gene. The chain links TRBV12-3 or TRBV12-4 to TRBJ1-4; TRBD1 aligns across 9 bases. CDR3 length: 17 residues. V was pared by 5 bases and J by 7 bases, with 14 bases of the junction left unmatched. This CDR3 is CASSPRTGAGVSEKLFF. Partial CDR3 DNA: TGTGCCAGCAGTCCTCGGACAGGGGCCGGGGTGAGTGAAAAA.

With respect to this clone: Read data end 3 residues before the CDR3 end; the end is taken from the germline J gene. The chain links TRBV7-8 to TRBJ2-5; TRBD2 aligns across 9 bases. The germline gives CDR1 SGHVS, CDR2 FQNEAQ. This CDR3 is 15 amino acids long. V shed 5 bases, J shed 1 base, and the junction held 5 bases outside the gene matches. The sequenced part of the CDR3 DNA is TGTGCCAGCAGCCGGATGACTAGCGGCCAAGAGACC. Protein: CASSRMTSGQET. The complete CDR3 sequence is CASSRMTSGQETQYF.

As concerns this clone: The read finishes 3 residues shy of the CDR3 end, and the germline J gene is used to complete it. The sample carries other DNA sequences with the same CDR3. V gene TRBV19 combines with J gene TRBJ1-3, with 7 bases identical to TRBD1. V gave up 6 bases and J gave up 3 bases; unmatched junction bases: 8. Germline-derived CDR1 and CDR2 are LNHDA and SQIVND (reference sequence). This CDR3 is built from 15 residues. The covered CDR3 bases are TGTGCCAGTAGGATACAGGGGCCGCATGGAAACACC. Translation: CASRIQGPHGNT. In full, the CDR3 is CASRIQGPHGNTIYF.

As for this clone: The read finishes 3 residues shy of the CDR3 end, and the germline J gene is used to complete it. This chain joins TRBV9 and TRBJ2-1; D call uncertain. The CDR3 covers 13 residues. Germline values: CDR1 SGDLS, CDR2 YYNGEE. V lost 3 bases and J lost 3, with 7 bases in between. Incomplete CDR3 DNA: TGTGCCAGCAGCGGTCTTTACTACAATGAG. It specifies CASSGLYYNE. In full, the CDR3 reads CASSGLYYNEQFF. The full variable domain, its missing parts supplied by reference TRBV9 and TRBJ2-1, is DSGVTQTPKHLITATGQRVTLRCSPRSGDLSVYWYQQSLDQGLQFLIQYYNGEERAKGNILERFSAQQFPDLHSELNLSSLELGDSALYFCASSGLYYNEQFFGPGTRLTVL.

CDR3 bases read: TGTGCCAGTAGGAGCACAGGGGGCACAGATCCC. As protein: CASRSTGGTDP. The whole CDR3 is CASRSTGGTDPQHF. The chain combines TRBV19 with TRBJ1-5; TRBD1 matches 9 bases. Read sequence stops 3 residues before the CDR3 end, and the germline J gene provides the missing end. The germline V gene encodes CDR1 LNHDA and CDR2 SQIVND (reference sequence). The CDR3 has 14 residues.

Concerning this clone itself: With the read ending 3 residues before the CDR3 end, the germline J gene is used to fill in that end. The gene calls are TRBV6-2 or TRBV6-3 and TRBJ2-3; D unclear. CDR3 length: 15 residues. Looked up from germline, CDR1 is MNHEY and CDR2 is SVGEGT. The part of the CDR3 DNA that was read is TGTGCCAGCAGTTCGTACTTCGGTATCCAAGAGACG. Its translation is CASSSYFGIQET. The full CDR3 sequence reads CASSSYFGIQETQYF.

With respect to this clone: The CDR3 end falls 3 residues outside the read, so it is completed with the germline J gene. The genes are TRBV2 and TRBJ2-3; perhaps TRBD1 as D (6 bases). This CDR3 region has 14 residues. Germline V CDR1 and CDR2: SNHLY, FYNNEI. The CDR3 is CASSAVRDNQPQYF. The CDR3 bases that were read are TGTGCCAGCAGCGCTGTTCGGGACAATCAGCCG. Supplemented by reference TRBV2 and TRBJ2-3, the full variable domain reads EPEVTQTPSHQVTQMGQEVILRCVPISNHLYFYWYRQILGQKVEFLVSFYNNEISEKSEIFDDQFSVERPDGSNFTLKIRSTKLEDSAMYFCASSAVRDNQPQYFGPGTRLTVL.

Notes on this clone: Sequencing ends 3 residues short of the CDR3 end; the germline J gene provides the rest. The V gene is TRBV2, the J gene TRBJ2-3, with D perhaps TRBD2 (6 bases). Germline V lookup: CDR1 SNHLY, CDR2 FYNNEI. There are 13 residues in the CDR3. Here the CDR3 reads CASSVRGNQPQYF. The covered CDR3 bases are TGTGCCAGCAGTGTACGGGGGAATCAGCCG.

Remarks on this clone: One junction end does not reproduce the germline sequence, and a read error may be involved. The CDR3 is cut off 3 residues early in the read; its end comes from the germline J gene. This same CDR3 is encoded by further DNA sequences in the sample. This chain uses TRBV16 with TRBJ1-3, with 7 bases identical to TRBD1. Germline V gives CDR1 KGHSY, CDR2 FQNENV. The CDR3 runs 17 residues. The chain's CDR3 is CASSARGQGIPGNTIYF. Partial CDR3 DNA: TGTGCCAGCAGCGCGAGGGGGCAGGGGATCCCTGGAAACACG.

Note on this clone: A read error may account for a junction end that differs from germline. The CDR3 extends 3 residues past the end of the read, so its final part is completed from the germline J gene. The chain couples TRBV4-2 to TRBJ2-5; 10 bases fit TRBD1. This CDR3 is 16 amino acids long. The V gene's germline CDR1 is LGHNA and CDR2 YNFKEQ. The CDR3 loop is CASSQQGQGWPETQYF. Partial CDR3 DNA: TGCGCCAGCAGCCAACAGGGACAGGGGTGGCCAGAGACC.

A note on this clone: The read terminates 3 residues before the CDR3 end, so the remaining end is supplied by the germline J gene. V is TRBV18 and J is TRBJ1-2, with 7 bases identical to TRBD1. CDR1 KGHSH and CDR2 LQKENI come from the germline V gene. The CDR3 length is 15 residues. The CDR3 DNA, read in part, is TGTGCCAGCTCACCCTCGACAGGGAGCACAGATACC. Translation gives CASSPSTGSTDT. Given in full, the CDR3 is CASSPSTGSTDTYTF.

Notes on this clone: The missing CDR3 end, 3 residues past where the read stops, is filled in from the germline J gene. The J gene is TRBJ2-4, the V gene TRBV20-1; the match to TRBD1 covers 9 bases. The CDR3 is 16 residues long. Germline assignment: CDR1 DFQATT and CDR2 SNEGSKA (reference sequence). The sequenced CDR3 bases are TGCAGTGCTAGAGATCTGCGGGACAGGGAAGGTCGGAAT. Residues: CSARDLRDREGRN. The entire CDR3 sequence reads CSARDLRDREGRNQYF.

Regarding this clone: The junction and the germline gene differ at one end; a read error may be behind it. The CDR3 end falls 3 residues outside the read, so it is completed with the germline J gene. This sequence joins TRBV4-2 and TRBJ1-4, with 8 bases identical to TRBD1. Germline CDR1 reads LGHNA; CDR2 reads YNFKEQ. This CDR3 is 17 amino acids long. The sequenced CDR3 bases are TGCGCCAGCAGCCAGGACAGGGCGGTCTTGACTAATGAAAAA. Its translation: CASSQDRAVLTNEK. The full CDR3 protein is CASSQDRAVLTNEKLFF.

A remark on this clone: The read terminates 3 residues before the CDR3 end, so the remaining end is supplied by the germline J gene. The chain employs TRBV29-1 and TRBJ2-7; tentative D call: TRBD1 (5 bases). This CDR3 comprises 12 residues. V gave up 7 bases and J gave up 0 bases, with 10 bases separating them. Per germline, CDR1 SQVTM and CDR2 ANQGSEA. The CDR3 reads CSGADSSYEQYF. The sequenced part of the CDR3 DNA is TGCAGCGGTGCTGACAGCTCCTACGAG.

About this clone: The read terminates 3 residues ahead of where the CDR3 ends, so the germline J gene completes it. The chain has TRBV4-2 and TRBJ2-7, with D possibly matching TRBD1 (5 bases). There are 16 residues in the CDR3. Germline V gene data show CDR1 as LGHNA and CDR2 as YNFKEQ. With 4 bases removed from V and 1 base from J, the gap between germline ends came to 17 bases. CDR3 amino acids: CASSREVGQGSYEQYF. CDR3 DNA, as far as it was read: TGTGCCAGCAGCCGAGAGGTGGGCCAGGGATCCTACGAG.

As regards this clone: The CDR3 is cut off 3 residues early in the read; its end comes from the germline J gene. The chain couples TRBV19 to TRBJ2-1; D call uncertain. The CDR3 spans 12 residues. V lost 3 bases, J lost 6 bases, and 6 bases lay in between. Germline CDR1 reads LNHDA; CDR2 reads SQIVND (reference sequence). CDR3: CASSMSFNEQFF. Partial CDR3 DNA: TGTGCCAGTAGTATGAGCTTCAATGAG.